This T cell receptor beta chain was captured by sequencing in a study of CD8 T cells in ankylosing spondylitis (dated by TCRdb to 2015 to 2018). About the study as a whole: To find TCR variants linked to disease, the study profiled T cell receptor beta repertoires in ankylosing spondylitis patients and healthy donors. The full study cohort comprised around 25 ankylosing spondylitis patients and some 100 healthy donors. Peripheral blood was sampled, and synovial fluid was also collected from ankylosing spondylitis patients. What the work shows at the level of the full study, not this receptor alone: Some of the motif variants had been reported before in the synovial fluid and blood of reactive arthritis patients, a finding that suggests common disease-initiation mechanisms. Blood from ankylosing spondylitis patients appeared to be characterized by a TCR beta motif made up of under 10 highly homologous amino acid variants. The disease-linked clones were reported to be significantly enriched in matched synovial fluid samples from ankylosing spondylitis patients. The disease-linked clones had a CD8+ phenotype and were found at relatively low frequencies in peripheral blood.

This clonotype has a count of ten or more. The target of this receptor is not known. No per-base quality is available; no much larger clone lies one base away. The reads were generated on an Illumina HiSeq 2500. TCR beta libraries were prepared by quantitative 5'-RACE with molecular barcodes. For the original study's pipeline: Disease-linked TCR variants were identified with a new computational method built on a probabilistic model of VDJ rearrangement. TCRdb passed the public sequencing reads through fastp at Q25 and MiXCR, retaining productive beta sequences. Each CDR3 protein gets just one entry, which takes the most common genes and DNA from the rows behind it. TCRdb's processing, not the authors' own work, is the source of the V and J calls. The sample table lists approximately 42,000 distinct CDR3 sequences, roughly 9.6% of them with a count of one. About 1.4% of the sample goes to the ten largest clones.

The sequence was collected from a male donor with ankylosing spondylitis or in good health (not recorded which). The sequencing sample was made of blood, either unsorted or a sorted T cell fraction (not recorded which).

The DNA sequence reads TGTGCCAGCAGTTACTTGGGTGTGGAGACCCAGTACTTC. It translates to CASSYLGVETQYF. The rearrangement joined TRBV6-5 to TRBJ2-5, with no reliable assignment of the D segment. The V end loses 1 base and the J end loses 5 bases, and a stretch of 8 bases separates them. The CDR3, from cysteine to phenylalanine, totals 13 residues. Just the 39-base CDR3 DNA is kept, in frame starting at base 1. From a lookup of the germline V gene, CDR1 and CDR2 are MNHEY and SVGAGI.